This T cell receptor beta chain is from a study of blood T cell repertoires in COVID-19 (dated by TCRdb to the early 2020s). Regarding the complete study: Samples from collaborators originated in the United States, Italy and Spain and spanned both the acute and convalescent phases of COVID-19. The samples were drawn from two sources: the first 160 participants of the ongoing ImmuneRACE study, and over 950 subjects contributed by 6 global collaborators. HLA class I and class II types, where available, came from metadata supplied by the sample provider rather than from assay-based typing. The material from the prospective study consisted of cDNA or gDNA derived from T cells, B-cell-depleted T cells, or PBMCs. The repertoires were made available in a free public database intended to serve as a resource for research on the immune response to SARS-CoV-2. Nearly every sample came with metadata listing a de-identified subject ID, COVID-19 status, age in years and sex. Subjects who had been exposed to COVID-19, were actively infected with it, or had recovered from it provided the deeply sampled blood TCRbeta repertoires that made up the dataset.

TCRbeta CDR3 regions were amplified from genomic DNA by means of the immunoSEQ Assay, a bias-controlled multiplex PCR. The study's processing was this. The number of nucleated cells in each sample was estimated from the amplification of reference gene primers within the assay. To quantify the absolute abundance of each unique TCRbeta CDR3 rearrangement, sequence reads were collapsed and filtered. For each sample, productive Simpson clonality was calculated by taking the square root of Simpson's diversity index across productive rearrangements. TCRdb's version of the immuneACCESS table is confined to in-frame rearrangements and falls short of the full clone set. An unresolved V gene accounts for under half of the shortfall where checked; the remainder is of unknown origin. For V, J and clone size, that table is used; D and trimming come from the DNA. Counted in this sample were some 230,000 clones; 80% to 90% of them appeared once. Around 3% of the sample rests with the top ten.

Including the terminal cysteine and phenylalanine, the CDR3 comprises 12 residues. Solely the CDR3 DNA is kept, with 36 bases framed from the first base. V is cut back by 7 bases and J by 9 bases, with 3 bases in the junction unmatched. Another Seattle source contributed samples from volunteer blood donors who had recovered from COVID-19. Whole blood was collected in K2EDTA tubes by collaborating institutions according to the institutions' own protocols. For TCRbeta analysis, collaborators shipped samples as frozen whole blood, isolated PBMCs, or DNA extracted from either of those sample types. What the work shows at the level of the full study, not this receptor alone: The quantity of clinical and demographic metadata differed by source and by participant and was supplied without curation.

This clone was recorded only once. This receptor's antigen is unknown. Base qualities are not provided; no much larger clone lies one nucleotide away. The chain is encoded by TRBV12-3 or TRBV12-4 joined to TRBJ2-1, and 10 junctional nucleotides match TRBD2. Sequencing was carried out using peripheral blood. This receptor was taken from a man over 45 who had recovered from COVID-19. The CDR3 protein: CASILAGVEQFF. In nucleotide form, the sequence is TGTGCCAGCATCCTAGCGGGAGTTGAGCAGTTCTTC.